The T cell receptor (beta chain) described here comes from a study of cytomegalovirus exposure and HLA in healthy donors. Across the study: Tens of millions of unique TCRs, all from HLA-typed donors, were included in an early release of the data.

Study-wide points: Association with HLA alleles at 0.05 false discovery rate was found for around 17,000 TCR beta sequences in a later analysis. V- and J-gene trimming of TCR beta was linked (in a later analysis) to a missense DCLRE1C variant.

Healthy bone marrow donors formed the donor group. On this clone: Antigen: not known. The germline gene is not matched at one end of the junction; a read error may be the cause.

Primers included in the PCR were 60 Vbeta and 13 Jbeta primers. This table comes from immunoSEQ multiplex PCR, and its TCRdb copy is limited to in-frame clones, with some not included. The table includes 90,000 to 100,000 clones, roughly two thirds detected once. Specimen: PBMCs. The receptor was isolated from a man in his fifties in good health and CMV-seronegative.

This CDR3 is CAISQSSGSAHEQYF. The CDR3 region has the DNA TGTGCCATCAGTCAGTCTAGCGGGAGTGCCCACGAGCAGTACTTC. The genes are TRBV10-3 and TRBJ2-7; 10 bases map to TRBD2. The CDR3 extends over 15 amino acids. CDR1 is ENHRY, CDR2 SYGVKD, per germline.